This is a list of T cell receptor beta chains from one sample in a study of OX40 agonist ivuxolimab in advanced cancers. Sequencing was performed with immunoSEQ multiplex PCR; in TCRdb, only in-frame clones are kept and a portion is missing. The sample includes tens of thousands of clones, around 90% of them seen just once. This specimen consisted of CD4+ or CD8+ T cells sorted from blood, obtained in a trial of the OX40 agonist ivuxolimab. These receptors were obtained from an adult with an advanced solid tumor such as melanoma, head and neck, liver or kidney cancer. Each CDR3 is given with its conserved first and last residue. The order of the fields is V gene, clone size, J gene, D gene, CDR3 protein, CDR3 DNA. A D gene is named only where the DNA matches it firmly. Expanded clones get a size class; other rows say once, few or many, or leave the size out.

v_call: TRBV18
clone_size: .
j_call: TRBJ1-1
d_call: .
cdr3_aa: CASSPPVGEKNTEAFF
cdr3_nt: TGTGCCAGCTCACCACCGGTGGGAGAGAAGAACACTGAAGCTTTCTTT

v_call: TRBV19
clone_size: .
j_call: TRBJ1-5
d_call: .
cdr3_aa: CASSPQQGRGNQPQHF
cdr3_nt: TGTGCCAGTAGTCCTCAACAGGGCCGGGGCAATCAGCCCCAGCATTTT

v_call: TRBV27
clone_size: .
j_call: TRBJ2-1
d_call: .
cdr3_aa: CASSFDPSSYNEQFF
cdr3_nt: TGTGCCAGCAGTTTCGACCCGAGCTCCTACAATGAGCAGTTCTTC

v_call: TRBV30
clone_size: .
j_call: TRBJ1-2
d_call: .
cdr3_aa: CAWRETGNYGYTF
cdr3_nt: TGTGCCTGGAGGGAAACAGGGAACTATGGCTACACCTTC

v_call: TRBV5-1
clone_size: .
j_call: TRBJ2-1
d_call: TRBD1
cdr3_aa: CASSPGQGNEQFF
cdr3_nt: TGCGCCAGCAGCCCTGGACAGGGCAATGAGCAGTTCTTC

v_call: TRBV14
clone_size: .
j_call: TRBJ2-5
d_call: TRBD2
cdr3_aa: CASSQELGAPGLADFTQYF
cdr3_nt: TGTGCCAGCAGCCAAGAACTCGGGGCCCCGGGACTAGCGGATTTTACCCAGTACTTC

v_call: TRBV28
clone_size: .
j_call: TRBJ2-3
d_call: TRBD2
cdr3_aa: CASSLSHSGSLSDTQYF
cdr3_nt: TGTGCCAGCAGTTTATCTCATAGCGGGAGTTTATCGGATACGCAGTATTTT

v_call: TRBV5-5
clone_size: .
j_call: TRBJ1-1
d_call: .
cdr3_aa: CASSSDIWGTEAFF
cdr3_nt: TGTGCCAGCAGCTCGGATATCTGGGGCACTGAAGCTTTCTTT

v_call: TRBV6-1
clone_size: .
j_call: TRBJ2-3
d_call: TRBD1
cdr3_aa: CASSSPGQGADTQYF
cdr3_nt: TGTGCCAGCAGTTCCCCGGGACAGGGGGCAGATACGCAGTATTTT

v_call: TRBV7-2
clone_size: .
j_call: TRBJ1-4
d_call: .
cdr3_aa: CASSGGIATNEKLFF
cdr3_nt: TGTGCCAGCAGCGGGGGGATTGCAACTAATGAAAAACTGTTTTTT

v_call: TRBV11-2
clone_size: .
j_call: TRBJ1-3
d_call: .
cdr3_aa: CASSLRATPDSGNTIYF
cdr3_nt: TGTGCCAGCAGCTTACGGGCAACGCCCGACTCTGGAAACACCATATATTTT

v_call: TRBV30
clone_size: .
j_call: TRBJ2-1
d_call: TRBD2
cdr3_aa: CAWRLAGYNEQFF
cdr3_nt: TGTGCCTGGAGACTAGCGGGTTACAATGAGCAGTTCTTC

v_call: TRBV18
clone_size: .
j_call: TRBJ2-5
d_call: .
cdr3_aa: CASSLSWPIEETQYF
cdr3_nt: TGTGCCAGCTCATTGAGCTGGCCGATCGAAGAGACCCAGTACTTC

v_call: TRBV25-1
clone_size: .
j_call: TRBJ1-1
d_call: .
cdr3_aa: CASRKQGRSTEAFF
cdr3_nt: TGTGCCAGCAGGAAACAGGGAAGGAGCACTGAAGCTTTCTTT

v_call: TRBV7-9
clone_size: .
j_call: TRBJ2-6
d_call: .
cdr3_aa: CASSPRTVSGANVLTF
cdr3_nt: TGTGCCAGCAGCCCTCGGACGGTCTCTGGGGCCAACGTCCTGACTTTC

v_call: TRBV18
clone_size: few
j_call: TRBJ2-7
d_call: TRBD2
cdr3_aa: CASSPGGSGRGEQYF
cdr3_nt: TGTGCCAGCTCACCCGGCGGTAGCGGGAGGGGTGAGCAGTACTTC

v_call: TRBV2
clone_size: .
j_call: TRBJ2-7
d_call: TRBD2
cdr3_aa: CASSDQREFHEQYF
cdr3_nt: TGTGCCAGCAGTGACCAGCGGGAGTTCCACGAGCAGTACTTC

v_call: TRBV30
clone_size: .
j_call: TRBJ2-3
d_call: .
cdr3_aa: CAWSATTGDTQYF
cdr3_nt: TGTGCCTGGAGTGCCACAACAGGGGATACGCAGTATTTT

v_call: TRBV6-1
clone_size: .
j_call: TRBJ1-6
d_call: TRBD1
cdr3_aa: CASRGTGDNSPLHF
cdr3_nt: TGTGCCAGCAGAGGGACAGGGGATAATTCACCCCTCCACTTT

v_call: TRBV29-1
clone_size: .
j_call: TRBJ2-7
d_call: .
cdr3_aa: CSAMDGLSYEQYF
cdr3_nt: TGCAGCGCAATGGACGGGCTCTCCTACGAGCAGTACTTC

v_call: TRBV10-2
clone_size: .
j_call: TRBJ1-1
d_call: .
cdr3_aa: CASSARGTEAFF
cdr3_nt: TGCGCCAGCAGTGCGAGGGGCACTGAAGCTTTCTTT

v_call: TRBV28
clone_size: once
j_call: TRBJ1-1
d_call: .
cdr3_aa: CASSPPGGGTEAFF
cdr3_nt: TGTGCCAGCAGTCCCCCAGGCGGGGGTACTGAAGCTTTCTTT

v_call: TRBV18
clone_size: once
j_call: TRBJ1-3
d_call: .
cdr3_aa: CASSLGTRSSGNTIYF
cdr3_nt: TGTGCCAGCTCACTCGGGACCCGCTCGTCTGGAAACACCATATATTTT

v_call: TRBV18
clone_size: .
j_call: TRBJ2-2
d_call: .
cdr3_aa: CASSLLAGELFF
cdr3_nt: TGTGCCAGCTCCCTCCTGGCCGGGGAGCTGTTTTTT

v_call: TRBV6-1
clone_size: .
j_call: TRBJ2-3
d_call: .
cdr3_aa: CASRMLAANTDTQYF
cdr3_nt: TGTGCCAGCAGAATGTTAGCGGCAAACACAGATACGCAGTATTTT